This T cell receptor (beta chain) was profiled in a study of CD8 T cells in ankylosing spondylitis. There are a few counts of this clonotype. A single record per CDR3 protein comes from TCRdb applying MiXCR to the 5' RACE reads. The sample contains under 30,000 distinct CDR3 sequences, 10% to 15% of which appear only once. Per the germline V gene, CDR1 is SGHRS and CDR2 is YFSETQ. The germline V and J ends were trimmed by 1 base and 6 bases, with 13 bases remaining between them. This CDR3 is built from 15 residues. The sample comprised blood. The receptor's source is a male donor with ankylosing spondylitis or in good health (not recorded which). The chain is built from TRBV5-1 and TRBJ2-2; D possibly corresponds to TRBD1 (5 bases). The CDR3 loop is CASSLTGARAGELFF. CDR3 bases: TGCGCCAGCAGCTTGACAGGAGCGAGAGCCGGGGAGCTGTTTTTT.